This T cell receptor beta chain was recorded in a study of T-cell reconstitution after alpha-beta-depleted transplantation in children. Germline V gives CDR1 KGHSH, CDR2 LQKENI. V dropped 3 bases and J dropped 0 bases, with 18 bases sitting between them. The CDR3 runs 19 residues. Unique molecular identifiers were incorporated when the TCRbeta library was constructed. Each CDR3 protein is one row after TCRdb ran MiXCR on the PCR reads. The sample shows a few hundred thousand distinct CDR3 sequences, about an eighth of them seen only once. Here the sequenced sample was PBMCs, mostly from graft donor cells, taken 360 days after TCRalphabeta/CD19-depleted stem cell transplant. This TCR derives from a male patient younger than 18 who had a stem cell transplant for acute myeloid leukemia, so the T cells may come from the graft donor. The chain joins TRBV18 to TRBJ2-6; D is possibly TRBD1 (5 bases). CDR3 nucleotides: TGTGCCAGCTCACCGCTGCCGGCAGGGAAGAACTCTGGGGCCAACGTCCTGACTTTC. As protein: CASSPLPAGKNSGANVLTF.